This TCR beta chain was profiled in a study of blood T cell repertoires in COVID-19. Libraries were prepared by immunoSEQ multiplex PCR; TCRdb keeps only in-frame clonotypes and omits some of them. This table has more than 300,000 clones, over 80% appearing once. CDR1 is KGHSH, CDR2 LQKENI, per germline. After removal of 0 bases from V and 7 bases from J, the junction contained 6 bases not matched to a gene. This CDR3 contains 14 residues. Sample: PBMCs or T cells enriched from blood (not recorded which). The sequence derives from a woman aged 50 to 65 who had recovered from COVID-19. The chain joins TRBV18 to TRBJ2-7; 7 bases are shared with TRBD1. In nucleotides, the CDR3 is TGTGCCAGCTCACCACCCAGAGGGGGCGGTGAGCAGTACTTC. It codes for CASSPPRGGGEQYF.